There are a few counts of the clone carrying this TCR beta chain. Its target is unknown. Template switching introduced a universal primer site, and the cDNA bore unique molecular identifiers. TCRdb re-derived calls from the 5' RACE reads in MiXCR, one entry per CDR3 protein. The data show some 790,000 distinct CDR3 sequences, with around a sixth seen just once and approximately 14% held by the top ten. V lost 2 bases and J lost 9, with 8 bases in between. CDR1 MDHEN and CDR2 SYDVKM come from the germline V gene. The CDR3 is made up of 12 amino acids. This sample stems from a study of identical twins. Study-level results: Reduced insertions were recorded for abundant cord blood beta clonotypes, with no such pattern in memory repertoires.

These data were likewise used in another study, on T cells expressing NK-cell markers. That study reports: Sequenced donors, eight in total, included seven who were HCMV-seropositive and one who was seronegative. Similarly, these clonotypes led the CD3+CD56-NKG2C+ fraction as well in a handful of donors.

Material: PBMCs. The genes are TRBV28 and TRBJ2-1; D not certain. The source is a woman aged 18-29 years in good health. The CDR3 nucleotides are TGTGCCAGCAGTTTAATGACGGGTGAGCAGTTCTTC. Protein product: CASSLMTGEQFF.